This entry lists 25 T cell receptor beta chains sequenced from one sample in a study of regulatory T cells in long-lasting Graves disease. Sequencing libraries for TCR beta were prepared with iRepertoire HTBI primers and Arm-PCR of CDR3 regions. Each CDR3 protein gets one entry after TCRdb re-called the multiplex PCR reads with MiXCR. The table includes around 500,000 distinct CDR3 sequences, about 14% detected once. Time point here: newly diagnosed GD, antithyroid drugs for less than 3 months. The authors made the TCR library using RNA they extracted from PBMCs. These data were also reused for a study on T cells in Graves' hyperthyroidism and ophthalmopathy.

The sequenced sample was peripheral blood mononuclear cells (PBMCs), obtained at new diagnosis, from a patient treated with antithyroid drugs. The receptor set was obtained from a man under 40 with Graves disease.

The V gene is TRBV18, the J gene TRBJ2-6; tentative D call: TRBD2 (6 bases). V was clipped by 1 base and J by 0 bases, with 10 bases between them. Germline V gene sequence: CDR1 KGHSH, CDR2 LQKENI. The CDR3 has 17 residues. The CDR3 loop reads CASSPRTGDSGANVLTF. The CDR3 DNA follows: TGTGCCAGCTCACCACGGACGGGGGACTCTGGGGCCAACGTCCTGACTTTC.

This clonotype was detected only a few times. The rearrangement uses TRBV12-3 or TRBV12-4 and TRBJ1-4, with TRBD1 matching over 12 bases. J gave up 4 bases and V 4 bases, and 13 bases lay outside the gene matches. This CDR3 is 19 amino acids long. The CDR3 spells CASSSGTGGAGWVNEKLFF. The CDR3 nucleotides read TGTGCCAGCAGTTCCGGGACAGGGGGCGCCGGGTGGGTTAATGAAAAACTGTTTTTT.

This chain uses TRBV12-3 or TRBV12-4 with TRBJ2-2; 8 bases align to TRBD1. Germline trimming cut 7 bases from V and 6 bases from J; bases unmatched to any gene: 13. This CDR3 has 16 amino acids. This CDR3 is CASISLRGRWAGELFF. DNA for the CDR3: TGTGCCAGCATCTCCCTCAGGGGGCGTTGGGCCGGGGAGCTGTTTTTT.

This clonotype showed up just a few times. The chain carries TRBV6-2 or TRBV6-3 and TRBJ2-4; weak D call: TRBD1 (6 bases). V was clipped by 2 bases and J by 8 bases, with 13 bases between them. Germline-derived CDR1 and CDR2 are MNHEY and SVGEGT. CDR3 size: 14 residues. For the CDR3, the DNA is TGTGCCAGCAGTTACAAACAGGGTGTTGACATTCAGTACTTC. Its protein is CASSYKQGVDIQYF.

J is TRBJ2-4 and V is TRBV20-1; D tentatively fits TRBD1 or TRBD2 (5 bases each). CDR1 is DFQATT and CDR2 is SNEGSKA in the germline V gene (reference sequence). The ends were cut back, 0 bases at V and 6 bases at J, with 12 bases in the middle. CDR3 length: 14 amino acids. CDR3 DNA: TGCAGTGCTAGAGAGGGGGATAGCTTAAACATTCAGTACTTC. Translated, it gives CSAREGDSLNIQYF.

This clonotype was detected ten times or more. V and J are TRBV15 and TRBJ2-3, with 7 bases identical to TRBD1. Germline lookup yields CDR1 LNHNV and CDR2 YYDKDF (reference sequence). After removal of 0 bases from V and 2 bases from J, the junction contained 5 bases not matched to a gene. The length of the CDR3 is 16 residues. CDR3 DNA: TGTGCCACCAGCAGAGACCAACAGGGGTCCACAGATACGCAGTATTTT. This sequence encodes CATSRDQQGSTDTQYF.

This clonotype occurred many times. The chain is built from TRBV3-1 and TRBJ1-5; 9 nucleotides line up with TRBD1. V dropped 4 bases and J dropped 5; count of bases not matched to a gene: 6. The CDR3 is 15 residues long. CDR1 is LGHDT, CDR2 YNNKEL, per germline (reference sequence). The CDR3 sequence is CASSPGQGDHQPQHF. CDR3 DNA sequence: TGTGCCAGCAGCCCGGGACAGGGCGACCATCAGCCCCAGCATTTT. Combining the CDR3 with reference TRBV3-1 and TRBJ1-5 gives the whole variable domain DTAVSQTPKYLVTQMGNDKSIKCEQNLGHDTMYWYKQDSKKFLKIMFSYNNKELIINETVPNRFSPKSPDKAHLNLHINSLELGDSAVYFCASSPGQGDHQPQHFGDGTRLSIL.

With respect to this clonotype: A much bigger clone sits one base away, suggesting this may be a read error. The chain joins TRBV3-1 to TRBJ2-1; a possible D gene is TRBD1 (5 bases). The J call may be wrong; the DNA end is better matched by TRBJ2-5. Germline-derived CDR1 and CDR2 are LGHDT and YNNKEL (reference sequence). This CDR3 has 15 residues. The CDR3 here is CVSSQPRAAQETQYF. The DNA of the CDR3 is TGTGTCAGCAGCCAACCCAGGGCGGCTCAAGAGACCCAGTACTTC.

This clonotype was counted ten times or more. The rearrangement joins TRBV20-1 to TRBJ2-1; D is possibly TRBD2 (6 bases). The germline V gene has CDR1 DFQATT and CDR2 SNEGSKA (reference sequence). This CDR3 has 14 amino acids. The V end lost 3 bases, the J end lost 7 bases, and 16 bases lay between the germline ends. The CDR3 DNA sequence: TGCAGTGCTAGGAAAGGCGGGAAGGGTAATGAGCAGTTCTTC. It translates to CSARKGGKGNEQFF.

This clonotype was seen at least ten times. V usage is TRBV5-1 and J usage is TRBJ2-4; D might be TRBD1 or TRBD2, each matching 6 bases. V dropped 7 bases and J dropped 1 base, with 12 bases sitting between them. CDR1 is SGHRS, CDR2 YFSETQ, per germline. The CDR3 consists of 14 residues. The CDR3 sequence: CASGEGGAKNIQYF. Here the CDR3 DNA reads TGCGCCAGCGGCGAAGGGGGGGCCAAAAACATTCAGTACTTC.

This clonotype came up many times. The J gene is TRBJ2-1, the V gene TRBV29-1; perhaps TRBD2 as D (5 bases). This CDR3 region has 13 residues. Germline V gives CDR1 SQVTM, CDR2 ANQGSEA. With 4 bases removed from V and 5 bases from J, the gap between germline ends came to 12 bases. The CDR3 bases are TGCAGCGTTGCCCCGCTAGCACACAATGAGCAGTTCTTC. It is translated as CSVAPLAHNEQFF.

This clonotype turned up a few times. The chain links TRBV18 to TRBJ2-1, with 12 bases fitting TRBD2. Germline lookup yields CDR1 KGHSH and CDR2 LQKENI. V was pared by 0 bases and J by 8 bases, with 5 bases of the junction left unmatched. This CDR3 has 16 amino acids. CDR3 in amino acids: CASSPPTSGRLDEQFF. CDR3 bases: TGTGCCAGCTCACCACCTACTAGCGGGAGGCTGGATGAGCAGTTCTTC.

The rearrangement links TRBV29-1 to TRBJ2-5, with D tentatively TRBD2 (7 bases). V shed 8 bases and J shed 11 bases, with 18 bases lying between them. The CDR3 is 11 amino acids. Per germline, CDR1 SQVTM and CDR2 ANQGSEA. CDR3 amino acids: CSLPSGGLQYF. For the CDR3, the DNA is TGCAGCTTGCCGTCGGGGGGCTTGCAGTACTTC.

This clonotype was observed many times. The chain is built from TRBV3-1 and TRBJ2-1; no firm D call. V lost 1 base and J lost 5, with 9 bases in between. The CDR3 has 14 amino acids. Germline V lookup: CDR1 LGHDT, CDR2 YNNKEL (reference sequence). The CDR3 region has the DNA TGTGCCAGCAGCCAAGCTTGGACGGACAATGAGCAGTTCTTC. Translated: CASSQAWTDNEQFF.

With respect to this clonotype: At one of its ends the junction is not consistent with the germline gene, which may arise from a read error. This rearrangement joins TRBV6-2 or TRBV6-3 to TRBJ1-1; the D is unclear. This CDR3 has 16 amino acids. Germline lookup yields CDR1 MNHEY and CDR2 SVGEGT. The DNA of the CDR3 is TGTGCCAGCAGAATCGGCTTGGTCCCTTTGAACACTGAAACTTTCTTT. It translates to CASRIGLVPLNTETFF.

This clonotype was seen only a few times. V gene TRBV5-1 combines with J gene TRBJ2-6, with a possible D match to TRBD2 (5 bases). CDR3 length: 15 amino acids. V was pared by 7 bases and J by 1 base, with 12 bases between. Germline V lookup: CDR1 SGHRS, CDR2 YFSETQ. Here the CDR3 reads CASGVGVSGANVLTF. DNA of the CDR3: TGCGCCAGCGGGGTGGGAGTATCTGGGGCCAACGTCCTGACTTTC.

This clonotype was counted ten times or more. The rearrangement links TRBV6-1 to TRBJ2-7; the match to TRBD1 covers 7 bases. The CDR3 runs to 13 residues. Unmatched junction bases numbered 3, after V lost 4 bases and J lost 3 bases. From germline, CDR1 is MNHNS and CDR2 SASEGT. The DNA of the CDR3 is TGTGCCAGCAGTGTCCGGGACAGCTACGAGCAGTACTTC. Amino acids: CASSVRDSYEQYF.

Many counts were recorded for this clonotype. The gene calls are TRBV28 and TRBJ2-1, with TRBD2 identical over 9 bases. CDR1 and CDR2 (germline): MDHEN, SYDVKM. The CDR3 has 15 amino acids. The trim removed 5 bases at V and 7 bases at J, leaving 9 bases unmatched. Here the CDR3 DNA reads TGTGCCAGCAGTCAGTATAGCGGGAGTAGGAATGAGCAGTTCTTC. Protein sequence: CASSQYSGSRNEQFF.

This clonotype was counted a few times. The chain carries TRBV9 and TRBJ2-3, with 12 bases fitting TRBD2. Germline CDR1 and CDR2: SGDLS and YYNGEE. This CDR3 is built from 18 residues. V was pared by 0 bases and J by 2 bases, with 7 bases of the junction left unmatched. The CDR3 DNA reads TGTGCCAGCAGCGTAGAGGGGCTAGCGGGAGGGCACACAGATACGCAGTATTTT. It encodes CASSVEGLAGGHTDTQYF.

This clonotype was detected only a few times. The CDR3 loop is CASSLALSPYGYTF. The DNA of the CDR3 is TGTGCCAGCAGCTTAGCCTTATCACCCTATGGCTACACCTTC. This chain uses TRBV7-2 with TRBJ1-2; D not resolved. Trimming shortened V by 0 bases and J by 4 bases, and 9 bases separated the two germline ends. This CDR3 contains 14 residues. Germline-derived CDR1 and CDR2 are SGHTA and FQGNSA.

There are many counts of this clonotype. V is TRBV7-2 and J is TRBJ2-2; TRBD2 matches at 9 bases. The CDR3 totals 16 residues. With 5 bases clipped from V and 5 bases from J, the junction kept 9 bases outside the gene matches. From germline, CDR1 is SGHTA and CDR2 FQGNSA. The chain's CDR3 is CASSPSGAARTGELFF. CDR3 coding DNA: TGTGCCAGCAGCCCTAGCGGGGCCGCGCGTACCGGGGAGCTGTTTTTT.

This clonotype was recorded at least ten times. V is TRBV2 and J is TRBJ1-2; 7 bases match TRBD1. CDR3 length: 14 amino acids. The germline CDR1 and CDR2 sequences are SNHLY and FYNNEI. V shed 9 bases, J shed 6 bases, and the junction held 13 bases outside the gene matches. CDR3 DNA sequence: TGTGCCAGTATTCTTACAGGGGTCGGGCATGGCTACACCTTC. Residues: CASILTGVGHGYTF. Full variable domain (rest looked up from reference TRBV2 and TRBJ1-2): EPEVTQTPSHQVTQMGQEVILRCVPISNHLYFYWYRQILGQKVEFLVSFYNNEISEKSEIFDDQFSVERPDGSNFTLKIRSTKLEDSAMYFCASILTGVGHGYTFGSGTRLTVV.

At least ten counts were recorded for this clonotype. The chain is built from TRBV20-1 and TRBJ2-7, with D perhaps being TRBD1 or TRBD2 (5 bases each). The V gene's germline CDR1 is DFQATT and CDR2 SNEGSKA (reference sequence). CDR3 length: 14 residues. The ends were cut back, 6 bases at V and 0 bases at J, with 15 bases in the middle. This CDR3 is CSARPGPHSYEQYF. CDR3 bases: TGCAGTGCGCGACCGGGACCCCACTCCTACGAGCAGTACTTC.

This clonotype was counted only a few times. V gene TRBV4-2 combines with J gene TRBJ1-6; 7 bases line up with TRBD1. The ends lost 1 base at V and 7 bases at J; junction bases unmatched: 4. Looked up from germline, CDR1 is LGHNA and CDR2 is YNFKEQ. This CDR3 is 15 amino acids long. This chain's CDR3 is CASSQVVRGNSPLHF. The CDR3 DNA reads as TGTGCCAGCAGCCAAGTTGTCAGGGGGAATTCACCCCTCCACTTT.

This clonotype has a count of ten or more. The chain couples TRBV10-3 to TRBJ2-7; 7 nucleotides match TRBD1. The CDR3 runs 11 residues. Unmatched junction bases numbered 4, after V lost 2 bases and J lost 12 bases. The V gene's germline CDR1 is ENHRY and CDR2 SYGVKD. CDR3 in DNA: TGTGCCATCAGTGAGGGGACAGTGCCGTACTTC. Encoded protein: CAISEGTVPYF.